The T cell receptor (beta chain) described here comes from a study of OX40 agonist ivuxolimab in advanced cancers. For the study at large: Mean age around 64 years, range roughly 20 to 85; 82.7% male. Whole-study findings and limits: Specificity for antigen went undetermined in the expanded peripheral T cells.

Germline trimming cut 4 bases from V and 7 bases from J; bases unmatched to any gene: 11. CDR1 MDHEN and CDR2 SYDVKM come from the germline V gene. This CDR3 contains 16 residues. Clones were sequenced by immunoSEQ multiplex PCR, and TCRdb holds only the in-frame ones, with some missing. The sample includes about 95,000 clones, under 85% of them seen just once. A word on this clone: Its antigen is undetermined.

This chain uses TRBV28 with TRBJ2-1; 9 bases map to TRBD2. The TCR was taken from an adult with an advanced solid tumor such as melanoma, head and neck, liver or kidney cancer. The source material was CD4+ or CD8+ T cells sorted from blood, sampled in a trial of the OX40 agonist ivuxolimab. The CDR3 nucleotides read TGTGCCAGCAGTTCAAGTAGCGGGAGTAGGTCTAATGAGCAGTTCTTC. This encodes CASSSSSGSRSNEQFF.